One sample yielded the 23 T cell receptor beta chains listed below, sequenced in a study of cytomegalovirus exposure and HLA in healthy donors. The PCR made use of 60 Vbeta and 13 Jbeta primers. This table comes from immunoSEQ multiplex PCR, and its TCRdb copy is limited to in-frame clones, with some not included. This sample has 110,000 or so clones, with approximately 80% found just once. Sequencing was carried out using PBMCs. The receptors stem from a man in his forties in good health and CMV-seronegative.

The chain links TRBV6-6 to TRBJ1-6; 9 positions match TRBD1. Germline CDR1 and CDR2: MNHNY and SVGAGI (reference sequence). Trimming at V came to 0 bases and at J to 8 bases, leaving 5 bases not matched to a gene. The CDR3 contains 16 residues. Here the CDR3 DNA reads TGTGCCAGCAGTTACTCCCCGGGACAGGGTTATTCACCCCTCCACTTT. Amino acid sequence: CASSYSPGQGYSPLHF.

This chain joins TRBV7-3 and TRBJ2-7; possibly TRBD1 for D (5 bases). Between the trimmed V and J ends, which lost 5 bases and 2 bases, there was a span of 10 bases. The CDR3 contains 13 residues. Germline assignment: CDR1 SGHTA and CDR2 FQGTGA. Here the CDR3 reads CASSEGVTYEQYF. The CDR3 coding sequence is TGTGCCAGCAGCGAAGGGGTGACCTACGAGCAGTACTTC.

The J gene is TRBJ1-1, the V gene TRBV7-3, with D uncertain. The CDR3 is 17 amino acids. Trimming shortened V by 5 bases and J by 1 base, and 20 bases separated the two germline ends. Germline lookup yields CDR1 SGHTA and CDR2 FQGTGA. The CDR3 reads CASSTTPSGLENTEAFF. CDR3 in DNA: TGTGCCAGCAGCACCACTCCCTCTGGGCTCGAGAACACTGAAGCTTTCTTT.

The CDR3 DNA sequence: TGTGCCAGCAGTACCATCGGGGGGGGTAGTCAGACCCAGTACTTC. This gives the protein CASSTIGGGSQTQYF. This chain links TRBV2 with TRBJ2-5; TRBD2 matches 8 bases. The junction had 11 bases not matched to a gene; V was cut back by 5 bases and J by 6 bases. CDR1 and CDR2 (germline): SNHLY, FYNNEI. CDR3 length equals 15 residues.

Regarding this clone: A junction end diverges from the germline sequence, so it may reflect a read error. The chain combines TRBV5-1 with TRBJ2-4, with D possibly matching TRBD1 (6 bases). Germline loops: CDR1 SGHRS, CDR2 YFSETQ. This CDR3 comprises 17 residues. CDR3 loop: CASSLDRETGAKNSQYF. For the CDR3, the DNA is TGCGCCAGCAGCCTGGATAGGGAGACAGGAGCCAAAAACAGTCAGTACTTC. Supplemented by reference TRBV5-1 and TRBJ2-4, the full variable domain reads KAGVTQTPRYLIKTRGQQVTLSCSPISGHRSVSWYQQTPGQGLQFLFEYFSETQRNKGNFPGRFSGRQFSNSRSEMNVSTLELGDSALYLCASSLDRETGAKNSQYFGAGTRLSVL.

This chain uses TRBV5-6 with TRBJ2-7, with D possibly being TRBD1 (6 bases). Germline lookup yields CDR1 SGHDT and CDR2 YYEEEE. The CDR3 is 17 amino acids. V lost 3 bases to trimming and J lost 3 bases, with 22 bases between them. CDR3 protein: CASSSWTALLHNYEQYF. The DNA for the CDR3 is TGTGCCAGCAGCTCTTGGACAGCTCTTCTCCATAACTACGAGCAGTACTTC.

The chain employs TRBV28 and TRBJ2-2; possible D gene TRBD1, 5 bases. The CDR3 has 15 residues. Trimming stripped 5 bases from V and 5 bases from J, with 15 bases between. CDR1 is MDHEN, CDR2 SYDVKM, per germline. The CDR3 spells CASSPTGSRTGELFF. The CDR3 nucleotides are TGTGCCAGCAGTCCCACAGGCTCTCGGACCGGGGAGCTGTTTTTT.

As concerns this clone: Sequence at one end of the junction differs from germline and may be a read error. The genes are TRBV6-5 and TRBJ2-3, with D hard to call. This CDR3 has 12 residues. Germline CDR1 and CDR2: MNHEY and SVGAGI. CDR3 DNA: TGTGCCAACAGTTCCTACACAGATACGCAGTATTTT. Encoded protein: CANSSYTDTQYF.

The chain is built from TRBV9 and TRBJ1-1, with D possibly TRBD1 on 6 matching bases. The CDR3 is made up of 15 amino acids. Germline loops: CDR1 SGDLS, CDR2 YYNGEE. Trimming stripped 0 bases from V and 0 bases from J, with 9 bases between. CDR3 sequence: CASSVVEGVNTEAFF. The CDR3 bases are TGTGCCAGCAGCGTAGTTGAGGGGGTGAACACTGAAGCTTTCTTT.

This clone was recorded once. V usage is TRBV28 and J usage is TRBJ2-7; tentative D call: TRBD1 (5 bases). The CDR3 is 15 residues long. Trimming removed 3 bases from V and 2 bases from J, with 14 bases in between. Germline CDR1 and CDR2: MDHEN and SYDVKM. The CDR3 sequence: CASSFRVRPPYEQYF. As DNA, the CDR3 is TGTGCCAGCAGTTTCAGGGTCAGGCCCCCCTACGAGCAGTACTTC.

The chain uses TRBV7-9 and TRBJ2-7; TRBD1 matches at 9 bases. The CDR3 runs 15 residues. Germline V CDR1 and CDR2: SEHNR, FQNEAQ (reference sequence). Trimming at V came to 8 bases and at J to 4 bases, leaving 12 bases not matched to a gene. The CDR3 loop is CASGKGQGPTYEQYF. The CDR3 DNA reads as TGTGCCAGCGGCAAAGGACAGGGGCCAACATACGAGCAGTACTTC.

The rearrangement joins TRBV29-1 to TRBJ2-1, with 8 bases that match TRBD2. Per the germline V gene, CDR1 is SQVTM and CDR2 is ANQGSEA. This CDR3 has 16 residues. V was pared by 7 bases and J by 5 bases, with 16 bases of the junction left unmatched. The CDR3 DNA reads as TGCAGCGCCCTAAGTTCGAGGACTAGCAGCGACAATGAGCAGTTCTTC. Its protein product is CSALSSRTSSDNEQFF.

This clone was found a few times. CDR3 amino acids: CASSQTLAADTQYF. The CDR3 DNA reads TGTGCCAGCAGTCAAACGCTAGCCGCAGATACGCAGTATTTT. V and J are TRBV7-2 and TRBJ2-3, with a possible D match to TRBD2 (5 bases). Germline V gene lookup returns CDR1 SGHTA and CDR2 FQGNSA. The V gene lost 6 bases and the J gene lost 4 bases, with 14 bases spanning the gap. The CDR3 spans 14 residues.

The V call is TRBV2, the J call TRBJ2-7; tentative D call: TRBD1 (5 bases). CDR3 length: 14 residues. Germline V CDR1 and CDR2: SNHLY, FYNNEI. V was pared by 3 bases and J by 2 bases, with 11 bases between. DNA for the CDR3: TGTGCCAGCAGTGACAGGGCTGGGCCCTACGAGCAGTACTTC. It specifies CASSDRAGPYEQYF.

As for this clone: Other DNA sequences in this specimen translate into the identical CDR3. The chain is built from TRBV5-4 and TRBJ2-1, with D tentatively TRBD2 (5 bases). The CDR3 has 15 residues. Trimming removed 4 bases from V and 5 bases from J, with 16 bases in between. Germline V gene lookup returns CDR1 SGHNT and CDR2 YYREEE (reference sequence). CDR3 DNA sequence: TGTGCCAGCAGCCAAGGCGGGTCAATCCACAATGAGCAGTTCTTC. The encoded protein is CASSQGGSIHNEQFF.

The chain has TRBV6-5 and TRBJ1-3; D perhaps matches TRBD1 (5 bases). Germline V gene lookup returns CDR1 MNHEY and CDR2 SVGAGI. The germline V and J ends were trimmed by 7 bases and 2 bases, with 9 bases remaining between them. The length of the CDR3 is 13 residues. CDR3 in amino acids: CASKTEAGNTIYF. CDR3 coding DNA: TGTGCCAGCAAGACAGAGGCTGGAAACACCATATATTTT.

The J gene is TRBJ1-6, the V gene TRBV19; tentatively, D is TRBD1 (5 bases). Germline V lookup: CDR1 LNHDA, CDR2 SQIVND (reference sequence). V was cut by 7 bases and J by 6 bases, with 10 bases left in between. The CDR3 runs to 13 residues. CDR3 sequence reads: CASMEGVNSPLHF. The CDR3 region has the DNA TGTGCCAGTATGGAAGGGGTTAATTCACCCCTCCACTTT.

V gene TRBV2 combines with J gene TRBJ1-5; 7 positions match TRBD1. After removal of 11 bases from V and 0 bases from J, the junction contained 4 bases not matched to a gene. There are 13 residues in the CDR3. CDR1 and CDR2 (germline): SNHLY, FYNNEI. In nucleotides, the CDR3 is TGTGCCGGGACAGCAGATAGCAATCAGCCCCAGCATTTT. Protein: CAGTADSNQPQHF.

The chain couples TRBV28 to TRBJ2-7; TRBD1 aligns across 8 bases. CDR3 length: 13 amino acids. Per germline, CDR1 MDHEN and CDR2 SYDVKM. The V segment lost 6 bases and the J segment 9 bases; nucleotides outside the gene matches: 10. CDR3 nucleotides: TGTGCCAGCAGGAGCCAGGGGGCGCCCGGGCAGTACTTC. It is translated as CASRSQGAPGQYF.

V and J are TRBV27 and TRBJ2-7; D call uncertain. This CDR3 contains 10 residues. Trimming stripped 6 bases from V and 6 bases from J, with 6 bases between. The germline V gene encodes CDR1 MNHEY and CDR2 SMNVEV (reference sequence). The CDR3 here is CASRGAEQYF. The CDR3 bases are TGTGCCAGCAGAGGAGCCGAGCAGTACTTC.

This rearrangement joins TRBV7-2 to TRBJ1-2, with TRBD1 matching over 7 bases. The germline CDR1 and CDR2 sequences are SGHTA and FQGNSA. The CDR3 covers 17 residues. Trimming took 2 bases from V and 6 from J; bases not matched to a gene: 15. Here the CDR3 DNA reads TGTGCCAGCAGCTTATTCCCGGTAGGGGGCAGGGAAGATGGCTACACCTTC. This encodes CASSLFPVGGREDGYTF.

This clone came up a few times. V is TRBV28 and J is TRBJ2-5; a possible D gene is TRBD2 (5 bases). The CDR3 is 16 residues long. Per germline, CDR1 MDHEN and CDR2 SYDVKM. Trimming cost V 5 bases and J 7 bases, with 23 bases left between them. CDR3 residues: CASSPRGSAIKLTQYF. CDR3 in DNA: TGTGCCAGCAGTCCCCGGGGAAGCGCGATCAAACTGACCCAGTACTTC.

There are a few counts of this clone. This chain uses TRBV20-1 with TRBJ1-2; D unresolved. Trimming cost V 3 bases and J 4 bases, with 6 bases left between them. Germline V gene sequence: CDR1 DFQATT, CDR2 SNEGSKA (reference sequence). The CDR3 length is 11 residues. The CDR3: CSASAVYGYTF. CDR3 sequence (DNA): TGCAGTGCTAGTGCGGTCTATGGCTACACCTTC.